The 21 T cell receptor beta chains below come from one sample, sequenced in a study of blood T cell repertoires in COVID-19. TCRdb's copy holds only in-frame clones and misses some; the assay was immunoSEQ multiplex PCR. The sample lists around 330,000 clones, approximately 90% occurring once. The specimen was peripheral blood. Every receptor here comes from a woman aged 25 to 39 with COVID-19, enrolled during active disease.

The chain couples TRBV11-2 to TRBJ2-4, with no clear D. There are 15 residues in the CDR3. CDR1 and CDR2 (germline): SGHAT, FQNNGV. The V end was cut by 0 bases, the J end by 0 bases, with 6 bases between. This chain's CDR3 is CASSLDYRAKNIQYF. CDR3 nucleotide sequence: TGTGCCAGCAGCTTAGATTATAGAGCCAAAAACATTCAGTACTTC.

The chain has TRBV7-8 and TRBJ1-1; D is unresolved. This CDR3 contains 13 residues. Trimming removed 5 bases from V and 1 base from J, with 8 bases in between. CDR1 is SGHVS and CDR2 is FQNEAQ in the germline V gene. CDR3 DNA: TGTGCCAGCAGCCGTCAAGCGAACACTGAAGCTTTCTTT. Its translation: CASSRQANTEAFF.

This chain links TRBV27 with TRBJ1-4; D unresolved. Germline V CDR1 and CDR2: MNHEY, SMNVEV (reference sequence). The CDR3 has 13 amino acids. The germline V and J ends were trimmed by 6 bases and 5 bases, with 10 bases remaining between them. For the CDR3, the DNA is TGTGCCAGCAGCCCACGCAGGAATGAAAAACTGTTTTTT. Translation: CASSPRRNEKLFF.

The genes are TRBV6-2 or TRBV6-3 and TRBJ1-2, with a possible D match to TRBD1 (5 bases). V was shortened by 5 bases and J by 10 bases, with 11 bases between the two germline ends. The germline CDR1 and CDR2 sequences are MNHEY and SVGEGT. This CDR3 region has 11 residues. CDR3 DNA: TGTGCCAGCAGTACCAGGGACTACTACACCTTC. The encoded protein is CASSTRDYYTF.

This chain uses TRBV27 with TRBJ1-6; the D is unclear. Germline CDR1 reads MNHEY; CDR2 reads SMNVEV (reference sequence). Trimming stripped 6 bases from V and 8 bases from J, with 20 bases between. There are 16 residues in the CDR3. As DNA, the CDR3 is TGTGCCAGCAGAGGCATGCTAGGACGCGGGGATTCACCCCTCCACTTT. It yields the protein CASRGMLGRGDSPLHF.

The rearrangement links TRBV6-5 to TRBJ1-2; 9 positions match TRBD1. Germline V gene data show CDR1 as MNHEY and CDR2 as SVGAGI. CDR3 length equals 13 residues. After removal of 6 bases from V and 8 bases from J, the junction contained 7 bases not matched to a gene. CDR3 sequence reads: CASRSTGGGGYTF. The CDR3 region has the DNA TGTGCCAGCAGGTCGACAGGGGGAGGAGGCTACACCTTC.

With respect to this clone: Other DNA sequences within the sample encode an identical CDR3. This sequence joins TRBV12-3 or TRBV12-4 and TRBJ1-1; a possible D gene is TRBD1 (6 bases). V was pared by 3 bases and J by 8 bases, with 10 bases between. This CDR3 is built from 12 residues. The CDR3 region is CASSFSGGEAFF. The CDR3 region has the DNA TGTGCCAGCAGTTTCAGTGGGGGCGAAGCTTTCTTT.

The gene calls are TRBV28 and TRBJ1-5; D may be TRBD1 (5 bases). Trimming stripped 1 base from V and 1 base from J, with 8 bases between. This CDR3 contains 15 residues. Germline CDR1 reads MDHEN; CDR2 reads SYDVKM. The CDR3 nucleotides read TGTGCCAGCAGTTTATCCGACAGAAGCAATCAGCCCCAGCATTTT. Translation gives CASSLSDRSNQPQHF.

The chain has TRBV19 and TRBJ1-2; the D is unclear. From germline, CDR1 is LNHDA and CDR2 SQIVND (reference sequence). V lost 2 bases to trimming and J lost 7 bases, with 14 bases between them. The CDR3 has 14 amino acids. CDR3 sequence: CASSISSQAPGYTF. In DNA, the CDR3 is TGTGCCAGTAGTATAAGCTCGCAGGCCCCTGGCTACACCTTC. The entire variable domain, with the rest obtained from reference TRBV19 and TRBJ1-2, is as follows: DGGITQSPKYLFRKEGQNVTLSCEQNLNHDAMYWYRQDPGQGLRLIYYSQIVNDFQKGDIAEGYSVSREKKESFPLTVTSAQKNPTAFYLCASSISSQAPGYTFGSGTRLTVV.

Only a few counts were recorded for this clone. The chain employs TRBV11-3 and TRBJ2-7, with TRBD1 matching over 11 bases. CDR1 SGHNT and CDR2 YENEEA come from the germline V gene. The CDR3 covers 14 residues. The trim removed 5 bases at V and 4 bases at J, leaving 4 bases unmatched. CDR3 residues: CASSRGTGGYEQYF. The CDR3 region has the DNA TGTGCCAGCAGCAGAGGGACAGGGGGGTACGAGCAGTACTTC. The variable domain in full, completed from reference TRBV11-3 and TRBJ2-7, reads EAGVVQSPRYKIIEKKQPVAFWCNPISGHNTLYWYLQNLGQGPELLIRYENEEAVDDSQLPKDRFSAERLKGVDSTLKIQPAELGDSAVYLCASSRGTGGYEQYFGPGTRLTVT.

The genes are TRBV4-1 and TRBJ1-2, with 8 bases matching TRBD1. There are 14 residues in the CDR3. Trimming took 3 bases from V and 4 from J; bases not matched to a gene: 4. Germline values: CDR1 MGHRA, CDR2 YSYEKL. For the CDR3, the DNA is TGCGCCAGCAGCCATACAGGGGGTGGCTATGGCTACACCTTC. It specifies CASSHTGGGYGYTF.

The J gene is TRBJ1-2, the V gene TRBV6-2 or TRBV6-3; D unclear. The CDR3 has 12 residues. The V end was cut by 2 bases, the J end by 8 bases, with 9 bases between. Germline V gene data show CDR1 as MNHEY and CDR2 as SVGEGT. The CDR3 here is CASSYARYGYTF. For the CDR3, the DNA is TGTGCCAGCAGTTACGCCAGATACGGCTACACCTTC.

Notes on this clone: One end of the junction is discordant with germline, which a read error may explain. V gene TRBV19 combines with J gene TRBJ2-1; TRBD2 might be the D (6 bases). CDR1 is LNHDA and CDR2 is SQIVND in the germline V gene (reference sequence). This CDR3 has 13 residues. The chain's CDR3 is CASSRDSNNEQFF. For the CDR3, the DNA is TGTGCCAGTAGTAGGGACTCCAACAATGAGCAGTTCTTC.

This clone was picked up one time. This rearrangement joins TRBV3-1 (or the pseudogene TRBV3-2) to TRBJ2-1; 8 nucleotides line up with TRBD2. J gave up 9 bases and V 1 base, and 5 bases lay outside the gene matches. The CDR3 is 14 residues long. Looked up from germline, CDR1 is LGHDT and CDR2 is YNNKEL (reference sequence). The CDR3 region is CASSQGLAGVEQFF. The CDR3 coding sequence is TGTGCCAGCAGCCAAGGGCTAGCGGGCGTTGAGCAGTTCTTC.

The chain uses TRBV29-1 and TRBJ1-2, with D possibly matching TRBD1 (6 bases). V was trimmed by 7 bases and J by 5 bases, leaving 14 bases between them. Germline values: CDR1 SQVTM, CDR2 ANQGSEA. This CDR3 is 12 amino acids long. The CDR3 spells CSGMETGYGYTF. CDR3 DNA sequence: TGCAGCGGTATGGAGACAGGTTATGGCTACACCTTC. Full variable domain (outside the CDR3, taken from reference TRBV29-1 and TRBJ1-2): SAVISQKPSRDICQRGTSLTIQCQVDSQVTMMFWYRQQPGQSLTLIATANQGSEATYESGFVIDKFPISRPNLTFSTLTVSNMSPEDSSIYLCSGMETGYGYTFGSGTRLTVV.

CDR3 sequence reads: CASSLDRVGEQFF. The CDR3 DNA is TGTGCCAGCAGCCTGGACAGGGTTGGTGAGCAGTTCTTC. This chain uses TRBV7-8 with TRBJ2-1, with 8 bases identical to TRBD1. Germline V gives CDR1 SGHVS, CDR2 FQNEAQ. The CDR3 is made up of 13 amino acids. Germline trimming cut 5 bases from V and 9 bases from J; bases unmatched to any gene: 6.

CDR3 nucleotide sequence: TGTGCCAGCACCCGACTCGGAGGCAAAAACATTCAGTACTTC. Its translation: CASTRLGGKNIQYF. The chain links TRBV5-8 to TRBJ2-4, with D possibly TRBD2 on 5 matching bases. The CDR3 sequence is 14 residues long. CDR1 and CDR2 (germline): SGHTS, YDEGEE. V lost 6 bases and J lost 3, with 13 bases in between.

This chain uses TRBV2 with TRBJ2-6; no reliable D call. CDR1 is SNHLY, CDR2 FYNNEI, per germline. Trimming removed 6 bases from V and 0 bases from J, with 6 bases in between. The CDR3 runs 14 residues. CDR3 amino acids: CASRQNSGANVLTF. The CDR3 DNA is TGTGCCAGCAGACAGAACTCTGGGGCCAACGTCCTGACTTTC.

V usage is TRBV10-3 and J usage is TRBJ1-1, with unresolved D. Trimming shortened V by 6 bases and J by 5 bases, and 16 bases separated the two germline ends. The germline CDR1 and CDR2 sequences are ENHRY and SYGVKD. The CDR3 is made up of 14 amino acids. The CDR3 sequence: CAIRDSRAGTEAFF. CDR3 bases: TGTGCCATCAGGGACTCCCGGGCGGGTACTGAAGCTTTCTTT.

This chain uses TRBV6-2 or TRBV6-3 with TRBJ2-3; TRBD1 matches at 7 bases. Germline CDR1 MNHEY, CDR2 SVGEGT. The CDR3 is 14 amino acids. V lost 6 bases and J lost 6; bases outside the gene matches: 9. CDR3 sequence: CASSYEGGWDTQYF. CDR3 nucleotides: TGTGCCAGCAGCTATGAAGGGGGCTGGGATACGCAGTATTTT.

This chain connects TRBV15 to TRBJ2-7; the match to TRBD2 covers 8 bases. Germline loops: CDR1 LNHNV, CDR2 YYDKDF (reference sequence). V was pared by 5 bases and J by 2 bases, with 5 bases of the junction left unmatched. CDR3 size: 14 residues. The CDR3 loop is CATSVGLGAYEQYF. CDR3 DNA sequence: TGTGCCACCAGCGTGGGACTAGGAGCCTACGAGCAGTACTTC.